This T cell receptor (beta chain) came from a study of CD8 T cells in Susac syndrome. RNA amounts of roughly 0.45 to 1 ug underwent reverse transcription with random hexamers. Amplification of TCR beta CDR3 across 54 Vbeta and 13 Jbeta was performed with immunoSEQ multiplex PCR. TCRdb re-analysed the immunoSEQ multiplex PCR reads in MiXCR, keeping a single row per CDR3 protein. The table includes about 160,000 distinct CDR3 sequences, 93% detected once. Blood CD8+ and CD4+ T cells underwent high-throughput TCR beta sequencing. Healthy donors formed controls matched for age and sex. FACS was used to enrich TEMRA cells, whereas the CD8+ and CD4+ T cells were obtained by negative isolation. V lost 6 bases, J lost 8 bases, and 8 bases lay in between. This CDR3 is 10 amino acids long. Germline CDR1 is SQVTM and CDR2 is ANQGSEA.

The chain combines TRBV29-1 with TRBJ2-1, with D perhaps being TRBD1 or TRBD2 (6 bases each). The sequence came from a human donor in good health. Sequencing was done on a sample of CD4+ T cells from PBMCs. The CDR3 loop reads CSVGGYEQFF. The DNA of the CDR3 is TGCAGCGTCGGGGGCTATGAGCAGTTCTTC.